The 10 T cell receptor beta chains given below trace back to one sample, sequenced in a study of T cells in localized non-small cell lung cancer. The assay was immunoSEQ multiplex PCR, and TCRdb's table has in-frame clones only and misses some. The table has approximately 15,000 clones, 75% to 90% seen once. The sample consisted of peripheral blood, taken before any cancer treatment. These receptors came from a female donor of 60 years or more with stage I squamous cell lung carcinoma.

This rearrangement joins TRBV7-9 to TRBJ1-1, with D unresolved. CDR3 length: 14 amino acids. Germline V gene lookup returns CDR1 SEHNR and CDR2 FQNEAQ (reference sequence). Trimming pared 5 bases from V and 0 bases from J, leaving 10 bases between. For the CDR3, the DNA is TGTGCCAGCAGCCTCGGGAGATTGAACACTGAAGCTTTCTTT. Translation: CASSLGRLNTEAFF.

This clone was observed a handful of times. The chain uses TRBV13 and TRBJ2-5; 9 nucleotides line up with TRBD1. The germline CDR1 and CDR2 sequences are PRHDT and FYEKMQ (reference sequence). Trimming at V came to 7 bases and at J to 0 bases, leaving 6 bases not matched to a gene. The CDR3 contains 15 residues. CDR3 residues: CASTSTGGYQETQYF. DNA of the CDR3: TGTGCCAGCACCTCTACAGGGGGCTACCAAGAGACCCAGTACTTC.

For the CDR3, the DNA is TGTGCCAGCAGTTCCTTCAGCGCCCGGGACGGCTACGAGCAGTACTTC. The encoded protein is CASSSFSARDGYEQYF. J is TRBJ2-7 and V is TRBV6-5; either TRBD1 or TRBD2 may fit D (5 bases each). Trimming pared 4 bases from V and 3 bases from J, leaving 19 bases between. In germline, CDR1 is MNHEY, CDR2 SVGAGI. This CDR3 is 16 amino acids long.

This sequence joins TRBV30 and TRBJ2-1, with D possibly TRBD2 on 6 matching bases. CDR3 length equals 14 residues. In germline, CDR1 is GTSNPN, CDR2 SVGIG (reference sequence). Trimming stripped 3 bases from V and 5 bases from J, with 14 bases between. The CDR3 sequence is CAWSGGRGHNEQFF. CDR3 DNA: TGTGCCTGGAGCGGGGGACGTGGGCACAATGAGCAGTTCTTC.

The rearrangement joins TRBV6-1 to TRBJ2-1, with TRBD1 matching over 9 bases. The junction had 8 bases not matched to a gene; V was cut back by 6 bases and J by 5 bases. The CDR3 sequence is 15 residues long. Germline CDR1 is MNHNS and CDR2 is SASEGT. CDR3 coding DNA: TGTGCCAGCAGCCTGACAGGGGGTTACGACAATGAGCAGTTCTTC. It codes for CASSLTGGYDNEQFF.

The chain employs TRBV27 and TRBJ2-1; TRBD2 might be the D (6 bases). This CDR3 spans 14 amino acids. V lost 10 bases, J lost 2 bases, and 15 bases lay in between. Germline V gene data show CDR1 as MNHEY and CDR2 as SMNVEV (reference sequence). CDR3 nucleotides: TGTGCCACTGCGACCCCTAGCGCCTACAATGAGCAGTTCTTC. Protein sequence: CATATPSAYNEQFF.

This sequence joins TRBV7-9 and TRBJ1-2; TRBD1 matches 8 bases. J was trimmed by 2 bases and V by 4 bases; bases with no gene match: 3. The CDR3 consists of 14 residues. Germline V lookup: CDR1 SEHNR, CDR2 FQNEAQ (reference sequence). CDR3 sequence: CASSSYRGNYGYTF. In nucleotides, the CDR3 is TGTGCCAGCAGCTCCTACAGGGGGAACTATGGCTACACCTTC.

J is TRBJ2-5 and V is TRBV29-1; 8 bases fit TRBD1. Germline CDR1 reads SQVTM; CDR2 reads ANQGSEA. J gave up 5 bases and V 1 base, and 3 bases lay outside the gene matches. The CDR3 contains 13 residues. CDR3 nucleotides: TGCAGCGTTGAAGGCAACAGGGGGGAGACCCAGTACTTC. Protein product: CSVEGNRGETQYF.

This rearrangement joins TRBV28 to TRBJ2-7; TRBD1 is a possible D gene (6 bases). Germline V gene sequence: CDR1 MDHEN, CDR2 SYDVKM. V was pared by 2 bases and J by 6 bases, with 17 bases between. The CDR3 contains 15 residues. CDR3 coding DNA: TGTGCCAGCAGTTTACGGACAGAAAGAGGAGGCGAGCAGTACTTC. This codes for CASSLRTERGGEQYF.

The chain combines TRBV13 with TRBJ1-1; TRBD1 agrees at 8 bases. Germline V gene lookup returns CDR1 PRHDT and CDR2 FYEKMQ (reference sequence). The CDR3 contains 15 residues. Trimming took 0 bases from V and 2 from J; bases not matched to a gene: 2. This CDR3 is CASSLGQGVNTEAFF. The CDR3 DNA reads TGTGCCAGCAGCTTAGGACAGGGGGTAAACACTGAAGCTTTCTTT.